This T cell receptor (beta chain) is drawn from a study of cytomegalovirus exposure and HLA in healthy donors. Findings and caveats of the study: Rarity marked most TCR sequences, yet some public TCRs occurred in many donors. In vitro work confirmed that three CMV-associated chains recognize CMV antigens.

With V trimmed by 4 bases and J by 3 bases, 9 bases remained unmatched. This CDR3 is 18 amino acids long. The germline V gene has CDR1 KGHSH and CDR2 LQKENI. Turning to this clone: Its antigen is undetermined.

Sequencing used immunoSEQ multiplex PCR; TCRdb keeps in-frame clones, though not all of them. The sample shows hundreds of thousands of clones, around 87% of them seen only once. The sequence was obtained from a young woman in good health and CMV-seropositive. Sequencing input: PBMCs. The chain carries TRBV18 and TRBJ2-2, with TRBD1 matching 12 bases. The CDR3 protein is CASSLGTGGLSDTGELFF. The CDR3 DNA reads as TGTGCCAGCTCACTCGGGACAGGGGGCCTGAGCGACACCGGGGAGCTGTTTTTT.